The present T cell receptor (beta chain) was sequenced within a study of shared clonotypes between healthy human individuals. Study-wide background: Samples came from a couple of female and three male donors aged 18 to 49.

Measured with immunoSEQ multiplex PCR; TCRdb has only the in-frame clones, and not every one. The table has hundreds of thousands of clones, around 90% seen once. From germline, CDR1 is SGHRS and CDR2 YFSETQ. V was cut by 2 bases and J by 8 bases, with 16 bases left in between. The CDR3 is made up of 14 amino acids. This TCR was sampled from a young man in good health. The J gene is TRBJ1-2, the V gene TRBV5-1; D may be TRBD1 (5 bases). Sequenced material: memory CD8+ T cells sorted from blood. The subset was: CD45RO+ cells pooled with CCR7-negative TemRA cells. The CDR3 bases are TGCGCCAGCAGCTTAGATCTGGGACGAGAAGGCTACACCTTC. It yields the protein CASSLDLGREGYTF.